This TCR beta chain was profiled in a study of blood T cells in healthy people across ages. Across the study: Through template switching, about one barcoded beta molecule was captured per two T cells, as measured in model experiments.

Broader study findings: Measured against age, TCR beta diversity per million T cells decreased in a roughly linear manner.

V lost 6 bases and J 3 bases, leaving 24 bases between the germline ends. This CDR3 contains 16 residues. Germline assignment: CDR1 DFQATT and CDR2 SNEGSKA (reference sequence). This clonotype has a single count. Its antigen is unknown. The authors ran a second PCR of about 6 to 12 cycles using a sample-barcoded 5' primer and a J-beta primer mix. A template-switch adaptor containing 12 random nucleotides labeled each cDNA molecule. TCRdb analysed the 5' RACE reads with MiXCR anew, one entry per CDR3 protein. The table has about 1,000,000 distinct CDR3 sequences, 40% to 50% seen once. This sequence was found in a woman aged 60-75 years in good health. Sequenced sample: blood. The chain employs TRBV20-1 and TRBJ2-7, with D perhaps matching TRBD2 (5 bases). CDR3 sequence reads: CSAPILERWSFYEQYF. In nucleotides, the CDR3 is TGCAGTGCCCCTATTCTCGAGCGGTGGAGCTTCTACGAGCAGTACTTC.